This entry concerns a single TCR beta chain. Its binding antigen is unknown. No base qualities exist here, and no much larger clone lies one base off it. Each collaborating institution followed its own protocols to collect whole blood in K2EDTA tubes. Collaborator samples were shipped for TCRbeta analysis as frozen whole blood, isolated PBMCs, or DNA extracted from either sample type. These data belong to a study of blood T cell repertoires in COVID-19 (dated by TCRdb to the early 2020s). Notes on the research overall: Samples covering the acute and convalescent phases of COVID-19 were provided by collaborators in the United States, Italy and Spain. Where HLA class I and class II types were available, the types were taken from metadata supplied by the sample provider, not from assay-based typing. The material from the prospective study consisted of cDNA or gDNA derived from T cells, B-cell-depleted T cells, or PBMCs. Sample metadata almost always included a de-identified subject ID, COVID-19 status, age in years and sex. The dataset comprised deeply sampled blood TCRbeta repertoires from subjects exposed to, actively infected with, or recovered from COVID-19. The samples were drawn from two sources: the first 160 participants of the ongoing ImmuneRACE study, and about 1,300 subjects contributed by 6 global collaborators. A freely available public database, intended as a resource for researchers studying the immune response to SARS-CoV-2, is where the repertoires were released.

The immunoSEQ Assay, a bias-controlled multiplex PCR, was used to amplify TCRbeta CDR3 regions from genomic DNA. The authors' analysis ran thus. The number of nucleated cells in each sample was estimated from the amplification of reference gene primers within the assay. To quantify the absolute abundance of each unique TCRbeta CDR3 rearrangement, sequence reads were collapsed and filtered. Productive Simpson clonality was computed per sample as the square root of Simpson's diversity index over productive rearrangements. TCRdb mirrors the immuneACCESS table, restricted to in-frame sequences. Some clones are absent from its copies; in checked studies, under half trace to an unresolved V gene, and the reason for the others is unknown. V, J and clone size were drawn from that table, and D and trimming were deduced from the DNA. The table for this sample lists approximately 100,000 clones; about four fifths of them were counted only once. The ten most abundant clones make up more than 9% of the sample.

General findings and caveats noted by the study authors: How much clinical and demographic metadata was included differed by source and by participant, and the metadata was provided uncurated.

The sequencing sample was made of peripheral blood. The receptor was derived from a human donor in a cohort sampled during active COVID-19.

The CDR3 reads CAWTGTATNEKLFF. The nucleotide sequence is TGTGCCTGGACCGGGACAGCAACTAATGAAAAACTGTTTTTT. The chain links TRBV30 with TRBJ1-4; TRBD1 matches 7 bases in the middle. Ends trimmed: V by 4 bases, J by 0 bases; bases unmatched to a gene: 2. Including the terminal cysteine and phenylalanine, the CDR3 comprises 14 residues. Left in the record is the CDR3 DNA by itself, 42 bases read in frame from the first base. CDR1 and CDR2 are read off the germline V gene (reference sequence) as GTSNPN and SVGIG.